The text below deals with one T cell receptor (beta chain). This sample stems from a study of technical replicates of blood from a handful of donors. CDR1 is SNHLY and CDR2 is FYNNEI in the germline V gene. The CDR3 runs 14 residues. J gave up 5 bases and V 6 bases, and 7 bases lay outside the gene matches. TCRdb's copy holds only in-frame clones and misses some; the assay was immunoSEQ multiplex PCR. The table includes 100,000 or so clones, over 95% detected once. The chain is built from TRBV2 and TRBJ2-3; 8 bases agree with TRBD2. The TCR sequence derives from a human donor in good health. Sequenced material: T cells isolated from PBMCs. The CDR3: CASRRGTRGDTQYF. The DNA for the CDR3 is TGTGCCAGCAGGAGAGGGACTAGAGGAGATACGCAGTATTTT.